This T cell receptor (beta chain) was identified in a study of CD8+ T cells in alopecia areata (dated 2018 in TCRdb). Regarding the study in general: Treated patients were enrolled in an open-label pilot trial of oral tofacitinib at 5 to 10 mg twice daily for moderate-to-severe alopecia areata. Tofacitinib was administered for 6 to 18 months, and 6 months of follow-up off drug were then conducted to assess delayed response and recurrence. In treated patients, disease severity was measured using the SALT score, which gives the percentage of scalp surface area affected. To study T cell clonal expansion in alopecia areata, the researchers applied high-throughput TCRbeta sequencing to both the C3H/HeJ mouse model and human patients. On the human side, TCRbeta sequencing was run on scalp tissue and on sorted CD4+ and CD8+ peripheral blood T cells from healthy controls and from alopecia areata patients with either patchy or totalis/universalis disease. Tofacitinib-treated patients had biopsies at baseline and at 4 and 24 weeks of treatment, with a later scalp biopsy in several patients. Clonality in the scalp was compared among normal scalp (n=4), patchy alopecia areata scalp (n=8), and alopecia totalis/universalis scalp (n=8). RNA was extracted with the PAXgene miRNA kit for fixed scalp, the miRNeasy kit for PBMCs, and the RNeasy kit for mouse skin. immunoSEQ multiplex PCR using 35 Vbeta forward primers and 13 Jbeta reverse primers was used to amplify TCRbeta CDR3 regions. Here is what the overall study found, with its caveats: Unlike mouse skin, where gammadelta T cells dominate, normal human skin contains resident alphabeta T cells that get sequenced too, which complicates analysis of the scalp TCR repertoire. Higher clonality and more expanded CD8+ clones were observed in lesional scalp than in normal scalp, particularly in alopecia totalis/universalis, a finding suggestive of antigenic drive. Tofacitinib significantly decreased scalp clonality and the number of expanded CD8+ clones among the top 100 scalp clones. Shared TCR sequences between patients were less evident than in mice, which may be partly attributable to HLA diversity in the patient population. During tofacitinib treatment, many expanded lesional clones stuck around in both scalp and blood, and this persistence may partly explain why relapse happens after treatment is stopped. Because the treated cohort was small and had only one nonresponder, larger studies are needed to examine links between baseline CD8+ expansion and response.

Explained via the paper, the treatment or condition label denotes: oral pan-JAK inhibitor, 5-10 mg twice daily. Lesional scalp punch biopsies and peripheral blood were collected from alopecia areata patients. After PBMCs were isolated by density centrifugation and stained for CD3, CD4 and CD8, a FACSAria was used to sort CD4+ and CD8+ T cells. Library construction relied on the immunoSEQ multiplex PCR assay. RNA was extracted from all samples and reverse transcribed into cDNA, which served as template for TCR sequencing. SuperScript III was used to make first-strand cDNA, primed with a 2:1 mix of oligo-dT and random hexamers. A synthetic immune receptor repertoire was used to measure amplification bias, and any remaining bias was corrected computationally. The paper's processing steps were these. Raw reads were preprocessed to remove errors, and CDR3 was defined according to IMGT conventions as the region from the conserved cysteine to phenylalanine. To get clonality, Shannon entropy was normalized by log2 of the number of productive unique TCRs and the result was subtracted from 1. Whether each scalp clone was CD4 or CD8 was inferred by checking scalp TCRbeta sequences against the CD4 and CD8 repertoires from sorted blood. Held by TCRdb, this immuneACCESS table contains in-frame sequences only and omits some clones. Under half of the omission traces to an unresolved V gene where checked; the cause of the rest is unknown. V, J and clone size derive from that table, while D and trimming were established from the DNA sequence. Counted in this sample were hundreds of thousands of clones; more than 30% of them appeared once. Roughly 0.45% of the sample rests with the top ten.

V sheds 3 bases and J sheds 6 bases, leaving 11 bases between their ends. The CDR3, cysteine through phenylalanine, is 13 amino acids long. Only the CDR3 portion is preserved as DNA: 39 bases, with reading frame beginning at the first base. Sequences SGHTA (CDR1) and FQGNSA (CDR2) are obtained from the germline V gene. On this clone: The antigen this receptor binds is unknown. No base quality information exists; no much larger clone differs at one position.

The chain links TRBV7-2 with TRBJ1-1; matching of 6 bases hints at TRBD1 as the D gene. This material consisted of CD4+ T cells sorted from blood, taken at approximately week 30, from a patient treated with tofacitinib. The sequence derives from a human donor with alopecia areata. The CDR3 region reads CASSFTGSPEAFF. The nucleotide sequence is given as TGTGCCAGCAGCTTTACAGGGTCCCCTGAAGCTTTCTTT.